The TCR beta chain under discussion was sequenced for a study of vaccination and CD4 T cells after COVID-19. Study-level information: Blood was drawn a median roughly 66 days post second dose, range 14 to 241. Cells were stimulated with overlapping spike peptides from SARS-CoV-2, HCoV-NL63, HCoV-OC43 and HCoV-229E.

Germline V gene data show CDR1 as SGHTA and CDR2 as FQGNSA. The CDR3 has 13 amino acids. V lost 4 bases and J 5 bases, leaving 11 bases between the germline ends. This clonotype appeared a few times. As yet, its antigen is unknown. Regarding treatment: roughly ten-day PBMC culture with coronavirus spike peptide pools or control peptides (ViraFEST assay). For ViraFEST, peptide pools expanded antigen-specific T cells, after which the TCRs were sequenced. Isolation of CD4+ T cells by negative selection took place after more than 9 days of culture. Sequencing of cultured CD4+ T cell DNA used the Oncomine TCR Beta short-read assay. TCRdb fed the PCR reads into MiXCR, producing one record per CDR3 protein. The table includes some 19,000 distinct CDR3 sequences, around two fifths detected once.

The clonotype originates from a human donor with COVID-19. The chain links TRBV7-2 to TRBJ1-1, with D unresolved. Sequenced: cultured CD4+ T cells from blood. CDR3 in DNA: TGTGCCAGCAGCTCCTATAGTGGGACTGAAGCTTTCTTT. Translated: CASSSYSGTEAFF.